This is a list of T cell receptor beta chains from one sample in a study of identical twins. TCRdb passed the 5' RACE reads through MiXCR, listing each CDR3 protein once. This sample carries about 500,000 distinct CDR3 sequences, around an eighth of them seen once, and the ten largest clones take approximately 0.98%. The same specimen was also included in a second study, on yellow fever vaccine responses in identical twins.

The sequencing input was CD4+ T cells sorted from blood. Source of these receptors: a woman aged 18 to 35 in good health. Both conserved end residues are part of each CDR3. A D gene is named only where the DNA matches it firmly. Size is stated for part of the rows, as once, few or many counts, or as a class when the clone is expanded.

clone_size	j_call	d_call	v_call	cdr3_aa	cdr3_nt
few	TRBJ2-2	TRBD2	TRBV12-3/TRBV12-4	CASAQREAGELFF	TGTGCCAGCGCCCAGCGGGAAGCCGGGGAGCTGTTTTTT
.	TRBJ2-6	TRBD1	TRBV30	CAWSRTGGSGANVLTF	TGTGCCTGGAGTAGGACAGGGGGCTCTGGGGCCAACGTCCTGACTTTC
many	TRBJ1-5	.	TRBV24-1	CATSDPGRNQPQHF	TGTGCCACCAGTGATCCGGGACGCAATCAGCCCCAGCATTTT
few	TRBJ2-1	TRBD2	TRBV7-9	CASSLRGASGEFF	TGTGCCAGCAGCCTTAGGGGAGCTAGCGGGGAGTTCTTC
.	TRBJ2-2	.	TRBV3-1	CASSHPGTLRTGELFF	TGTGCCAGCAGCCATCCCGGGACATTGAGAACCGGGGAGCTGTTTTTT
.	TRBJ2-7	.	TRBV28	CASSLVGGAGPYEQYF	TGTGCCAGCAGTTTAGTAGGCGGGGCAGGGCCCTACGAGCAGTACTTC
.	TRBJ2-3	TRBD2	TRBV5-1	CASRRLAGGAQRFADTQYF	TGCGCCAGCAGACGACTAGCGGGGGGGGCCCAGAGGTTCGCAGATACGCAGTATTTT
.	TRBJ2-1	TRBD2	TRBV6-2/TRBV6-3	CASTRLAYNEQFF	TGTGCCAGCACCCGACTAGCGTACAATGAGCAGTTCTTC
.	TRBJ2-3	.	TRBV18	CASSQGVAVSTDTQYF	TGTGCCAGCTCACAGGGAGTAGCGGTGAGCACAGATACGCAGTATTTT
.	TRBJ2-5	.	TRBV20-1	CSARDWGRGETQYF	TGCAGTGCTAGAGATTGGGGCCGAGGGGAGACCCAGTACTTC
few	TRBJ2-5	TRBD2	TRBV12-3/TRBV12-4	CASSTGTSGRKETQYF	TGTGCCAGCAGTACCGGGACTAGCGGGAGAAAAGAGACCCAGTACTTC
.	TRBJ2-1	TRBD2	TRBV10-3	CAIKSGWEGPNEQFF	TGTGCCATCAAGTCCGGGTGGGAGGGCCCCAATGAGCAGTTCTTC
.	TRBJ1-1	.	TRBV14	CASTAVGAPNTEAFF	TGTGCCAGCACCGCGGTCGGGGCTCCGAACACTGAAGCTTTCTTT
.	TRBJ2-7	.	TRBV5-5	CASSLEAAEGLYEQYF	TGTGCCAGCAGCTTGGAGGCAGCGGAGGGGCTCTACGAGCAGTACTTC
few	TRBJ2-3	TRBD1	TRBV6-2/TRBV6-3	CASSYLGQGVDTQYF	TGTGCCAGCAGTTACCTCGGACAGGGGGTAGATACGCAGTATTTT
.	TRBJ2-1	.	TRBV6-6	CASINPSGPYNEQFF	TGTGCCAGCATTAACCCTAGTGGGCCCTACAATGAGCAGTTCTTC
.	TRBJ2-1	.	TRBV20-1	CSAGEPQTYNEQFF	TGCAGTGCTGGAGAACCCCAGACCTACAATGAGCAGTTCTTC
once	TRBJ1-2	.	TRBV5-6	CASSLVGATYGYTF	TGTGCCAGCAGCTTGGTAGGAGCAACCTATGGCTACACCTTC
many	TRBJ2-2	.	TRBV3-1	CASSKSTGELFF	TGTGCCAGCAGCAAAAGCACCGGGGAGCTGTTTTTT
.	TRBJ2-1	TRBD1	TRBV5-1	CASSPRRLRTGGDNEQFF	TGCGCCAGCAGCCCCCGTCGGTTAAGGACAGGGGGAGACAATGAGCAGTTCTTC
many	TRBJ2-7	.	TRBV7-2	CASSFGVYREQYF	TGTGCCAGCAGCTTTGGCGTTTACCGCGAGCAGTACTTC
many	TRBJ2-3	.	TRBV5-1	CASSPGGTDTQYF	TGTGCCAGCAGTCCTGGGGGGACAGATACGCAGTATTTT
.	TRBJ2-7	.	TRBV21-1	CASSKERNGTSGPTYEQYF	TGTGCCAGCAGCAAAGAACGTAACGGGACTAGCGGGCCTACCTACGAGCAGTACTTC
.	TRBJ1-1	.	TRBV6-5	CASSYRVRGRAEAFF	TGTGCCAGCAGTTACAGGGTCCGGGGTAGGGCTGAAGCTTTCTTT
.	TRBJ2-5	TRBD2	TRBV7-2	CASRSSGSGGETQYF	TGTGCCAGCAGATCTAGCGGGAGCGGGGGAGAGACCCAGTACTTC
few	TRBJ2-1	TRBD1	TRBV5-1	CASSAGTGDLSANEQFF	TGCGCCAGCAGCGCAGGGACAGGGGACCTTTCGGCCAATGAGCAGTTCTTC
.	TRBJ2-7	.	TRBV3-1	CASSRLGEQYF	TGTGCCAGCAGCCGCCTCGGGGAGCAGTACTTC
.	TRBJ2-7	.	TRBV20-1	CSAVRVSSYEQYF	TGCAGTGCTGTCAGGGTTTCCTCCTACGAGCAGTACTTC
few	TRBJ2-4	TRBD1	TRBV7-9	CASSSLDRDNIQYF	TGTGCCAGCAGCTCCCTGGACAGGGACAACATTCAGTACTTC
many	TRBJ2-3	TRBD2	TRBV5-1	CASRTSGDEDTQYF	TGCGCCAGTCGGACTAGCGGGGACGAAGATACGCAGTATTTT
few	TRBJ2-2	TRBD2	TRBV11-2	CASTLLRAGGHTGELFF	TGTGCCAGCACCTTACTCAGAGCGGGAGGACACACCGGGGAGCTGTTTTTT
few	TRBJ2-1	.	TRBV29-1	CSVEDRSGVGYNEQFF	TGCAGCGTTGAAGATCGGTCAGGGGTGGGCTACAATGAGCAGTTCTTC
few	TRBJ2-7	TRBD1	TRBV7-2	CASSPLPGQGSYEQYF	TGTGCCAGCAGCCCACTCCCGGGACAGGGGTCCTACGAGCAGTACTTC
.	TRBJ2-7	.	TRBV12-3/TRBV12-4	CASSRSGWGHEQYF	TGTGCCAGCAGTCGCTCGGGGTGGGGCCACGAGCAGTACTTC
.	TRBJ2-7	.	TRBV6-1	CASRESGAGEQYF	TGTGCCAGCAGGGAATCAGGGGCTGGGGAGCAGTACTTC
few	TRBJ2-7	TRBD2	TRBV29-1	CSVTVAGAVGEQYF	TGCAGCGTTACGGTAGCGGGAGCCGTGGGAGAGCAGTACTTC
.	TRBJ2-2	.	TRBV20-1	CSANRENTGELFF	TGCAGTGCTAATCGGGAGAACACCGGGGAGCTGTTTTTT
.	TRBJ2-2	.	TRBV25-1	CASSEDSYTGELFF	TGTGCCAGCAGTGAAGACAGCTACACCGGGGAGCTGTTTTTT
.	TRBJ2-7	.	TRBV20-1	CSAPERTGSYEQYF	TGCAGTGCTCCCGAGCGGACCGGCTCCTACGAGCAGTACTTC
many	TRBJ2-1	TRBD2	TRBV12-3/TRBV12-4	CASRPSGTSNHNEQFF	TGTGCCAGCAGACCCTCCGGGACTAGCAACCACAATGAGCAGTTCTTC
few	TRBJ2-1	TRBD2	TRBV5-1	CASSSYRGGANEQFF	TGCGCCAGCAGCTCCTACCGGGGGGGGGCCAATGAGCAGTTCTTC
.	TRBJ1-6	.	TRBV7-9	CASTPPGTEDSPLHF	TGTGCCAGCACCCCCCCCGGGACGGAAGATTCACCCCTCCACTTT
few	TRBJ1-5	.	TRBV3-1	CASSQGQFNQPQHF	TGTGCCAGCAGCCAAGGGCAGTTCAATCAGCCCCAGCATTTT
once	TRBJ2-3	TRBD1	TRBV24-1	CATSDRKPGQGITDTQYF	TGTGCCACCAGTGATCGCAAACCGGGACAGGGTATCACAGATACGCAGTATTTT
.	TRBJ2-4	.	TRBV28	CASSLSTTSKNIQYF	TGTGCCAGCAGTTTATCTACGACCTCCAAAAACATTCAGTACTTC
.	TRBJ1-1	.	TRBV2	CASSDFDTALMNTEAFF	TGTGCCAGCAGTGATTTTGACACAGCCCTCATGAACACTGAAGCTTTCTTT
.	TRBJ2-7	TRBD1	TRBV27	CASTDRVGYEQYF	TGTGCCAGCACCGACAGGGTCGGCTACGAGCAGTACTTC
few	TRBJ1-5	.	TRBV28	CASSLRAVHNNQPQHF	TGTGCCAGCAGTTTACGAGCGGTTCACAACAATCAGCCCCAGCATTTT
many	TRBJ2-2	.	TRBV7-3	CASSPWAANTGELFF	TGTGCCAGCAGCCCCTGGGCAGCGAACACCGGGGAGCTGTTTTTT
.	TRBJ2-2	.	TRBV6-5	CASSYTTFTGELFF	TGTGCCAGCAGTTATACGACCTTTACCGGGGAGCTGTTTTTT
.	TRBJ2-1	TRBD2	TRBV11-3	CASSLGFASGHNEQFF	TGTGCCAGCAGCTTAGGTTTCGCTAGCGGGCACAATGAGCAGTTCTTC
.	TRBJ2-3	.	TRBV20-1	CSAQRGGGFSTDTQYF	TGCAGTGCCCAGAGAGGGGGAGGGTTTAGCACAGATACGCAGTATTTT
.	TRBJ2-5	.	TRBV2	CASSEWQGKETQYF	TGTGCCAGCAGTGAATGGCAGGGAAAAGAGACCCAGTACTTC
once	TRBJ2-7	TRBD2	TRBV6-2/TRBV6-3	CASSSPGGTTYEQYF	TGTGCCAGCAGTTCTCCGGGAGGGACGACCTACGAGCAGTACTTC
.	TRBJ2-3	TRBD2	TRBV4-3	CASSQALNIGRLASGDTQYF	TGCGCCAGCAGCCAAGCTCTGAACATAGGGAGACTAGCGTCGGGAGATACGCAGTATTTT